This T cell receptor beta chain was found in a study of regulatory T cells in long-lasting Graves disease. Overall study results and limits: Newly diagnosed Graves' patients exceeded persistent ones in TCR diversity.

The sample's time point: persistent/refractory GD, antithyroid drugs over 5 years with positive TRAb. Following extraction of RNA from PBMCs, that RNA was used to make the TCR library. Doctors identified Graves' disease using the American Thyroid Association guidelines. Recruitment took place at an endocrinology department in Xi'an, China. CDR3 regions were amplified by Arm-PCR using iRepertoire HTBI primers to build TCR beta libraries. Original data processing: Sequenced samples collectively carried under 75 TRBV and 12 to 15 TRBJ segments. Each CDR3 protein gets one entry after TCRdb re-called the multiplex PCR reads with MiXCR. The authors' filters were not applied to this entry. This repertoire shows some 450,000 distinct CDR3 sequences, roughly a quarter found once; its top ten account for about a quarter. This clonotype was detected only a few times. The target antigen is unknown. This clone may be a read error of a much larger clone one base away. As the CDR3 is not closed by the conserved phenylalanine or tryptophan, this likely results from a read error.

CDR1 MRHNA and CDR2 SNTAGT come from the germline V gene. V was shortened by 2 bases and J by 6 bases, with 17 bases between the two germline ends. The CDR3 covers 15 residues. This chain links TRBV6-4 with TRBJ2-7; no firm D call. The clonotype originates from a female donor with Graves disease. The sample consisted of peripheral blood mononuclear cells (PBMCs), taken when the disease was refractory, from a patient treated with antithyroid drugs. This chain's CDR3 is CASSDLPAETAEQYL. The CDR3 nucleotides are TGTGCCAGCAGTGACCTTCCCGCGGAGACGGCCGAGCAGTACCTC.